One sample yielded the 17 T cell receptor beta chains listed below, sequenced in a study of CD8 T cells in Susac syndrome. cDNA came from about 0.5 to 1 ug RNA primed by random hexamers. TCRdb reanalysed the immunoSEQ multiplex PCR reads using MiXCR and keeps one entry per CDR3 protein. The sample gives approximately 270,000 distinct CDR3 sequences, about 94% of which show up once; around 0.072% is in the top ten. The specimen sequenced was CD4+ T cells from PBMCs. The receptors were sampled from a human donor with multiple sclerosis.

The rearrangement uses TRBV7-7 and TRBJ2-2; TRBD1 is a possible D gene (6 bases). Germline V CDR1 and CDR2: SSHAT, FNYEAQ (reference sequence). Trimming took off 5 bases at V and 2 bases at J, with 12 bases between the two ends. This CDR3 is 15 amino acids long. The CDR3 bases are TGTGCCAGCAGCGCGGACAGACTCAACACCGGGGAGCTGTTTTTT. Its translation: CASSADRLNTGELFF.

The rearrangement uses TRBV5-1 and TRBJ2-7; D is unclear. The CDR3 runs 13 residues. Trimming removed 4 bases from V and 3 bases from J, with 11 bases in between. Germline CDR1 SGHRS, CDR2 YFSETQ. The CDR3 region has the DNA TGCGCCAGCAGCGTAATGGACGGCTACGAGCAGTACTTC. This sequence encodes CASSVMDGYEQYF.

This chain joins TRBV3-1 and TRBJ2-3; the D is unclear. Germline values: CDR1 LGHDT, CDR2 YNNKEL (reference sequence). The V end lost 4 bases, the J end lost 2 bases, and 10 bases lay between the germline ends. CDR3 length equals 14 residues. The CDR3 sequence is CASSPLGITDTQYF. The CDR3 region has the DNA TGTGCCAGCAGCCCCCTCGGAATCACAGATACGCAGTATTTT.

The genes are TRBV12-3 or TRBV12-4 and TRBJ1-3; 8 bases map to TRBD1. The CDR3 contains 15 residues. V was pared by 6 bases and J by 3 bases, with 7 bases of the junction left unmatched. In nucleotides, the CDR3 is TGTGCCAGCAGCCTTCCAGGGGGCGGTGGAAACACCATATATTTT. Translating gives CASSLPGGGGNTIYF.

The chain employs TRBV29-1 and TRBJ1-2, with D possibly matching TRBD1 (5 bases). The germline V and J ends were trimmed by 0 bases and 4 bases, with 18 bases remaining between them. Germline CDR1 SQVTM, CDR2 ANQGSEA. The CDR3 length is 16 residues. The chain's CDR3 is CSVEDRMGVLRYGYTF. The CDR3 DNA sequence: TGCAGCGTTGAAGATCGGATGGGGGTACTCCGCTATGGCTACACCTTC.

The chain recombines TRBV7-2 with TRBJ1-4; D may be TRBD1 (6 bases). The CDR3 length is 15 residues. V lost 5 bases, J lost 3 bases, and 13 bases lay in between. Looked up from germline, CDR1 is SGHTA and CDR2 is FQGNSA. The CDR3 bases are TGTGCCAGCAGCGTACAGGGAGGTCCTAATGAAAAACTGTTTTTT. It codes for CASSVQGGPNEKLFF.

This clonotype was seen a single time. The CDR3 here is CASSPPGQANTGELFF. CDR3 bases: TGTGCCAGCAGTCCACCGGGACAGGCGAACACCGGGGAGCTGTTTTTT. The rearrangement joins TRBV6-1 to TRBJ2-2; 8 bases are shared with TRBD1. The junction had 5 bases not matched to a gene; V was cut back by 5 bases and J by 0 bases. The CDR3 runs 16 residues. Germline assignment: CDR1 MNHNS and CDR2 SASEGT.

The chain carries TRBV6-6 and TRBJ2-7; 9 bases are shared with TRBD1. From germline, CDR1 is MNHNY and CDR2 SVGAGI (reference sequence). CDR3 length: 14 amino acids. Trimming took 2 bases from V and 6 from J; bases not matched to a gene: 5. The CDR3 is CASSYLGQGIEQYF. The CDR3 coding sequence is TGTGCCAGCAGTTACCTGGGACAGGGAATCGAGCAGTACTTC.

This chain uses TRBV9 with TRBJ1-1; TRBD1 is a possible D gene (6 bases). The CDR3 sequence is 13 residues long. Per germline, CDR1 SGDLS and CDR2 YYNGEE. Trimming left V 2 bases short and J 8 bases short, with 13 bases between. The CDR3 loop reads CASSVTGWAEAFF. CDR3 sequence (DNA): TGTGCCAGCAGCGTTACAGGGTGGGCCGAAGCTTTCTTT.

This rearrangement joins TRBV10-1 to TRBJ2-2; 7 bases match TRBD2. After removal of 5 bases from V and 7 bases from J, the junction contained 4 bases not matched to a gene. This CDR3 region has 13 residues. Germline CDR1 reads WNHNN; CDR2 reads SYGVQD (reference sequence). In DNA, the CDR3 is TGCGCCAGCAGTCTCCGCGGGGGCGGGGAGCTGTTTTTT. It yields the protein CASSLRGGGELFF.

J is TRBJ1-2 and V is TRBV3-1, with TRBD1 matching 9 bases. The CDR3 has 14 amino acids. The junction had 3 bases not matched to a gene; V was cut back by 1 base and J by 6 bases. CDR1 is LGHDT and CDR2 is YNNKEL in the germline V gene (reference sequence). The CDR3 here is CASSQGTGADGYTF. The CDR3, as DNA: TGTGCCAGCAGCCAAGGGACAGGGGCGGATGGCTACACCTTC.

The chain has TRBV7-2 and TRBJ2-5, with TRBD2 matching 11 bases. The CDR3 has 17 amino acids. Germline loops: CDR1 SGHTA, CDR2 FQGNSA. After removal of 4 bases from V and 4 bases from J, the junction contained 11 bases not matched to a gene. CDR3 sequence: CASSSRALAGGPETQYF. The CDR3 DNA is TGTGCCAGCAGCTCCCGAGCCCTAGCGGGAGGCCCAGAGACCCAGTACTTC.

The CDR3 loop reads CASSDPGLPNQPQHF. The CDR3 region has the DNA TGTGCCAGCAGTGACCCAGGACTCCCCAATCAGCCCCAGCATTTT. This chain joins TRBV6-1 and TRBJ1-5; D is unresolved. Germline V gene data show CDR1 as MNHNS and CDR2 as SASEGT. The CDR3 contains 15 residues. V gave up 3 bases and J gave up 3 bases, with 12 bases separating them.

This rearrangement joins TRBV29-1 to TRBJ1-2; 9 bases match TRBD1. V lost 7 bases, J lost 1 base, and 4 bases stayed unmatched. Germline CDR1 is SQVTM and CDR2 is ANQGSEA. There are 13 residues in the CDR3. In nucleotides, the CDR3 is TGCAGCGCCGGGACAGGGAATAACTATGGCTACACCTTC. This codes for CSAGTGNNYGYTF.

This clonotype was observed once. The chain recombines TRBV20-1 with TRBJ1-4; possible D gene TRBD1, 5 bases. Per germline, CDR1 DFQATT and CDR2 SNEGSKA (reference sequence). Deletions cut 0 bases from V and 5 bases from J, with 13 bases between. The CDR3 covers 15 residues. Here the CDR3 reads CSARDWGFVNEKLFF. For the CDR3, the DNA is TGCAGTGCTAGAGATTGGGGGTTTGTAAATGAAAAACTGTTTTTT.

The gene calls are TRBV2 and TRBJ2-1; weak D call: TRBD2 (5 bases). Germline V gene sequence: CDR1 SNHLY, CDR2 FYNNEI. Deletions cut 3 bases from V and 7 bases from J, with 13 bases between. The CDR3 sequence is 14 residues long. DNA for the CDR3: TGTGCCAGCAGTGACCAGCGGTCGTGGAATGAGCAGTTCTTC. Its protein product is CASSDQRSWNEQFF.

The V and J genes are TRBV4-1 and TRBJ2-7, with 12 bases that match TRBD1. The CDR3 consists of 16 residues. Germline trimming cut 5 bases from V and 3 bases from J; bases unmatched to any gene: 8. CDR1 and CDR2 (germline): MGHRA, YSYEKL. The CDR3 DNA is TGCGCCAGCAGCTTCCGGGACAGGGGGCCAGGCTACGAGCAGTACTTC. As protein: CASSFRDRGPGYEQYF.